Detailed here is one T cell receptor (beta chain). Its antigen is currently unknown. The ends were cut back, 0 bases at V and 0 bases at J, with 9 bases in the middle. CDR1 and CDR2 (germline): SGHRS, YFSETQ. The CDR3 sequence is 16 residues long. The data stem from a study of T cell responses to AZD1222 COVID-19 vaccine. About the research overall: Investigators merged groups given second doses at roughly 4 or roughly 12 weeks.

Study-wide results and caveats: Most donors were white British and more were female, and clonal diversity was possibly underestimated. Targeting of unmutated variant regions was reportedly seen in nearly half of spike-specific TCRs. With dominance at 160-218 and 743-854, vaccine-associated CD4 TCRs spanned spike.

Some clones are missing from TCRdb's copy, which holds only in-frame ones; the method was immunoSEQ multiplex PCR. This sample carries over 100,000 clones, around nine tenths of them seen once, and the ten largest clones take roughly 6%. Sequencing was performed on peripheral blood, taken on day 0 of AZD1222 vaccination. The sequence came from an adult in good health. The chain recombines TRBV5-1 with TRBJ1-4; tentatively, D is TRBD1 (5 bases). The CDR3 reads CASSLEGRATNEKLFF. CDR3 bases: TGCGCCAGCAGCTTGGAGGGGAGAGCAACTAATGAAAAACTGTTTTTT.